Shown below are 6 T cell receptor beta chains from a single sample sequenced in a study of T cells in Graves' hyperthyroidism and ophthalmopathy. It was RNA transcripts that yielded the amplified TCR beta CDR3 regions. RT-PCR in the first round (using the HTBI primer set) targeted the TCR CDR3. Via MiXCR, TCRdb re-called the multiplex PCR reads, giving one row per CDR3 protein. The sample lists 500,000 to 600,000 distinct CDR3 sequences, approximately 15% occurring once. Sequencing was performed on blood. These receptors were taken from a woman younger than 35 with Graves' hyperthyroidism.

This clonotype was counted many times. This chain connects TRBV15 to TRBJ2-3; no clear D. CDR1 and CDR2 from the germline V gene are LNHNV and YYDKDF (reference sequence). The CDR3 has 15 amino acids. The V and J ends lost 0 bases and 4 bases respectively, with 11 bases between them. CDR3 in amino acids: CATSREASGADTQYF. For the CDR3, the DNA is TGTGCCACCAGCAGAGAGGCAAGTGGCGCAGATACGCAGTATTTT.

This clonotype was counted ten times or more. V is TRBV15 and J is TRBJ1-4, with D possibly matching TRBD1 (5 bases). CDR3 length equals 15 residues. Between the trimmed V and J ends, which lost 5 bases and 4 bases, there was a span of 14 bases. CDR1 is LNHNV and CDR2 is YYDKDF in the germline V gene (reference sequence). The CDR3 region has the DNA TGTGCCACCAGCGGCCCTGACAGCTTTAATGAAAAACTGTTTTTT. Translated: CATSGPDSFNEKLFF.

The chain combines TRBV12-3 or TRBV12-4 with TRBJ2-4; 7 bases fit TRBD1. V was pared by 5 bases and J by 0 bases, with 7 bases of the junction left unmatched. The CDR3 is 16 residues long. DNA for the CDR3: TGTGCCAGCAGTCCCCAGTGGACAGGAGCCAAAAACATTCAGTACTTC. Its protein is CASSPQWTGAKNIQYF.

CDR3 bases: TGTGCCAGCAGTCCCCAATCCCGGCGGGATTCCTACGAGCAGTACTTC. Its translation is CASSPQSRRDSYEQYF. The chain uses TRBV25-1 and TRBJ2-7, with a possible D match to TRBD2 (6 bases). CDR3 length: 16 residues. The germline V and J ends were trimmed by 5 bases and 1 base, with 18 bases remaining between them. Germline V lookup: CDR1 MGHDK, CDR2 SYGVNS.

The table lists this clonotype with a few counts. J is TRBJ1-1 and V is TRBV19; D unresolved. The CDR3 consists of 15 residues. Looked up from germline, CDR1 is LNHDA and CDR2 is SQIVND (reference sequence). Trimming pared 0 bases from V and 1 base from J, leaving 9 bases between. CDR3 DNA: TGTGCCAGTAGTATAGATCGGATGGGGAACACTGAAGCTTTCTTT. Its translation: CASSIDRMGNTEAFF.

This clonotype was observed a handful of times. The chain carries TRBV6-1 and TRBJ2-3; D is uncertain. There are 13 residues in the CDR3. The V gene lost 7 bases and the J gene lost 1 base, with 9 bases spanning the gap. Germline V gene sequence: CDR1 MNHNS, CDR2 SASEGT. The CDR3 sequence: CASNGAGTDTQYF. The CDR3 coding sequence is TGTGCCAGCAATGGCGCGGGCACAGATACGCAGTATTTT.